This T cell receptor beta chain was retrieved from a study of persistence of HIV-infected CD4 T cells. Overall study results and limits: The rare CMV-responding cells with HIV-1 proviruses were not separately TCR-sequenced. TCR oligoclonality correlated with proviral oligoclonality in the same sorted populations.

With regard to this clone: Its antigen is as yet unknown.

This was the immunoSEQ version 4 assay in survey mode. Genomic DNA was diluted to 9 to 10 ng/uL, up to roughly 1 ug per sample. TCRdb's copy holds only in-frame clones and misses some; the assay was immunoSEQ multiplex PCR. This repertoire shows around 35,000 clones, 80% to 85% found once; its top ten account for around 0.88%. Germline CDR1 reads GTSNPN; CDR2 reads SVGIG (reference sequence). The CDR3 runs to 16 residues. The V and J ends lost 2 bases and 1 base respectively, with 15 bases between them. Overlapping HIV-1 Gag 15-mer peptides at roughly 1 ug per peptide per mL were used. Memory cells lacking CD40L and CD69 with high CD45RO were sorted. Donors were HIV-1-infected adults who began suppressive ART during chronic infection.

The sequence was collected from an adult with HIV. The donor label of this sample is uncertain. The V and J genes are TRBV30 and TRBJ1-3, with a weak D call TRBD1 (6 bases). Sequencing used cultured CD4+ T cells from PBMCs, obtained from a patient who received antiretroviral therapy. The CDR3 spells CAWSPGAQVSGNTIYF. Here the CDR3 DNA reads TGTGCCTGGAGTCCGGGGGCACAGGTTTCTGGAAACACCATATATTTT.